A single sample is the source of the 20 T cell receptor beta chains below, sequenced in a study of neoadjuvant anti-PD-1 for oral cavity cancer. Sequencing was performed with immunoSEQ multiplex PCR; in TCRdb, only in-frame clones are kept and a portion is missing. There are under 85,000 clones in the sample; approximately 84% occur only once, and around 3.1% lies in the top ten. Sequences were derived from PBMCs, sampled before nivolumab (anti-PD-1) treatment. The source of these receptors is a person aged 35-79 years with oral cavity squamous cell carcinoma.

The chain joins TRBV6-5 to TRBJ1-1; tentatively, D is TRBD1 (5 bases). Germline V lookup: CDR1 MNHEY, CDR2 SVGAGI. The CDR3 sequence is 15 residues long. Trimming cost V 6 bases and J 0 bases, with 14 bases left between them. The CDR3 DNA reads TGTGCCAGCAGCGGGCAATGGGGGATGAACACTGAAGCTTTCTTT. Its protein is CASSGQWGMNTEAFF.

The CDR3 sequence: CSVESEGWYGYTF. The CDR3 nucleotides read TGCAGCGTTGAAAGCGAAGGCTGGTATGGCTACACCTTC. This rearrangement joins TRBV29-1 to TRBJ1-2; D unresolved. The V end lost 2 bases, the J end lost 5 bases, and 12 bases lay between the germline ends. The CDR3 is 13 residues long. The germline V gene encodes CDR1 SQVTM and CDR2 ANQGSEA. The full variable domain, in which reference TRBV29-1 and TRBJ1-2 provide the parts outside the CDR3, is SAVISQKPSRDICQRGTSLTIQCQVDSQVTMMFWYRQQPGQSLTLIATANQGSEATYESGFVIDKFPISRPNLTFSTLTVSNMSPEDSSIYLCSVESEGWYGYTFGSGTRLTVV.

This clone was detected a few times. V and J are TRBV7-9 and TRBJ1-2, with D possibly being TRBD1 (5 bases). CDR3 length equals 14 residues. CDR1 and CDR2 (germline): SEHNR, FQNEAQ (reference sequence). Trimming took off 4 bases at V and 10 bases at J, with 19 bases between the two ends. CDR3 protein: CASSSAGTGVVYTF. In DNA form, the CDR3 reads TGTGCCAGCAGCTCCGCAGGGACCGGCGTAGTCTACACCTTC.

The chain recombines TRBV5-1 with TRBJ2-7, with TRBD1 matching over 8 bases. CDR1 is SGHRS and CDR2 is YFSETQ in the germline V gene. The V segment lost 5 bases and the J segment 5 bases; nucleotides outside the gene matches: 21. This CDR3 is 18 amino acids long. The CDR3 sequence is CASSYGGGQGQHRNEQYF. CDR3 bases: TGCGCCAGCAGTTACGGAGGAGGACAGGGACAACATCGGAACGAGCAGTACTTC. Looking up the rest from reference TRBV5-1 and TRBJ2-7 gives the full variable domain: KAGVTQTPRYLIKTRGQQVTLSCSPISGHRSVSWYQQTPGQGLQFLFEYFSETQRNKGNFPGRFSGRQFSNSRSEMNVSTLELGDSALYLCASSYGGGQGQHRNEQYFGPGTRLTVT.

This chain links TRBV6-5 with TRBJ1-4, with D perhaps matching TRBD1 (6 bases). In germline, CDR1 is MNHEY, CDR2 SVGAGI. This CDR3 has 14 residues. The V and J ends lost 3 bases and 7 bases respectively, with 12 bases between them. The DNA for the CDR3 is TGTGCCAGCAGTTATTCGGGGGGCACTGAAAAACTGTTTTTT. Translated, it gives CASSYSGGTEKLFF.

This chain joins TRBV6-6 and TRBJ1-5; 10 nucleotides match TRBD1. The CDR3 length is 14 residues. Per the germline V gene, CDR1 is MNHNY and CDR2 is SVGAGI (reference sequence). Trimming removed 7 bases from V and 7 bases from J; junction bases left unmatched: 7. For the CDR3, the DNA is TGTGCCAGCACCCCCGGGACAGGGGAACAGCCCCAGCATTTT. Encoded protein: CASTPGTGEQPQHF.

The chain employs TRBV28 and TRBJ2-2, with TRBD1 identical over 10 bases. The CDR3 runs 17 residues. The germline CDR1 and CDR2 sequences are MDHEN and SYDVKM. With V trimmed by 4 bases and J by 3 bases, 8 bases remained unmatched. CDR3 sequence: CASSSFSTGGYTGELFF. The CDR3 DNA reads TGTGCCAGCAGTTCCTTCTCGACAGGGGGCTACACCGGGGAGCTGTTTTTT.

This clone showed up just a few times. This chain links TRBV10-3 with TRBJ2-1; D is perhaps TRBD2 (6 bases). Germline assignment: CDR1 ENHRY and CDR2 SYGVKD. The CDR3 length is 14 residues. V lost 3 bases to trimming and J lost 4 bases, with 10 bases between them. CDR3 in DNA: TGTGCCATCAGTGAACTAGCAGATTACAATGAGCAGTTCTTC. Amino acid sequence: CAISELADYNEQFF.

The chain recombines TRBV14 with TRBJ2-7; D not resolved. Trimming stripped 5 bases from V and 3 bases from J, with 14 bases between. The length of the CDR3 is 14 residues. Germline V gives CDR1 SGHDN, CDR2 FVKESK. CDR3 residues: CASSAGRAFYEQYF. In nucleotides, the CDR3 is TGTGCCAGCAGCGCAGGACGGGCATTCTACGAGCAGTACTTC.

In DNA form, the CDR3 reads TGCGCCAGCAGTGAGTCGGCCGAGGGGGCCGGGGAGCTGTTTTTT. This sequence encodes CASSESAEGAGELFF. V and J are TRBV10-1 and TRBJ2-2, with D possibly TRBD1 on 6 matching bases. Germline V gene sequence: CDR1 WNHNN, CDR2 SYGVQD (reference sequence). The CDR3 contains 15 residues. The V end lost 0 bases, the J end lost 6 bases, and 11 bases lay between the germline ends.

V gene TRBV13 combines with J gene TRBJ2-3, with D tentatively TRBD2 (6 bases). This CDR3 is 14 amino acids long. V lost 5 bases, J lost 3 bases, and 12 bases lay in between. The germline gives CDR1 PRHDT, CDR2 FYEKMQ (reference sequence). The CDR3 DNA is TGTGCCAGCAGCCCTAAGCGGGTGACAGATACGCAGTATTTT. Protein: CASSPKRVTDTQYF.

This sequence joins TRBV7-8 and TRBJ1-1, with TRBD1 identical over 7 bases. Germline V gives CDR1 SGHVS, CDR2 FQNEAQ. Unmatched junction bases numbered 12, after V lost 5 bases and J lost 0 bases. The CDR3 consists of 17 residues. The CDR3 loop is CASSLRQGWSMNTEAFF. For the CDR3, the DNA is TGTGCCAGCAGCCTAAGACAGGGCTGGAGTATGAACACTGAAGCTTTCTTT. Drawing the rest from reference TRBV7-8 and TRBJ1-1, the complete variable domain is GAGVSQSPRYKVAKRGQDVALRCDPISGHVSLFWYQQALGQGPEFLTYFQNEAQLDKSGLPSDRFFAERPEGSVSTLKIQRTQQEDSAVYLCASSLRQGWSMNTEAFFGQGTRLTVV.

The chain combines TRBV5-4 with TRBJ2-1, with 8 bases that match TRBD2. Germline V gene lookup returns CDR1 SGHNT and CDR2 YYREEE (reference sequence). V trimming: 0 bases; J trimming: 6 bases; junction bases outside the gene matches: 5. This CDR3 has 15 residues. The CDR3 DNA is TGTGCCAGCAGCTTGGTGATAGCGGGACTCAATGAGCAGTTCTTC. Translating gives CASSLVIAGLNEQFF.

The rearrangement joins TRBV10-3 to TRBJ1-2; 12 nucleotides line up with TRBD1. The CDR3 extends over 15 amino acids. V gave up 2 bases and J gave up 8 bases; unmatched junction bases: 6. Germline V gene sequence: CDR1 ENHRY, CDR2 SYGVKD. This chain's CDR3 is CAISEGGQGAQGYTF. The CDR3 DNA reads TGTGCCATCAGTGAGGGGGGACAGGGGGCGCAAGGCTACACCTTC.

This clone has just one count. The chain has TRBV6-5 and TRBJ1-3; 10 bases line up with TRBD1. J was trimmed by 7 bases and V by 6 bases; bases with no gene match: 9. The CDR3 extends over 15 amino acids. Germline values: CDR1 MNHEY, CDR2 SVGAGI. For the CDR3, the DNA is TGTGCCAGCAGCACTCCGGGACAGGGGTCGAACACCATATATTTT. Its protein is CASSTPGQGSNTIYF.

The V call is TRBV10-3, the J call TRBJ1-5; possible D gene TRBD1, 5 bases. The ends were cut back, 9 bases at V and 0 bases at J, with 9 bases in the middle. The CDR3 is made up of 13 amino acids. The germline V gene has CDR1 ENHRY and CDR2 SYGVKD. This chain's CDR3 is CAIGADSNQPQHF. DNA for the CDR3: TGTGCCATAGGGGCGGATAGCAATCAGCCCCAGCATTTT.

CDR3 coding DNA: TGTGCCAGCAGTTTGAACACTGAAGCTTTCTTT. It encodes CASSLNTEAFF. The chain carries TRBV2 and TRBJ1-1, with D unclear. CDR3 length: 11 amino acids. V was shortened by 5 bases and J by 0 bases, with 1 base between the two germline ends. Germline CDR1 is SNHLY and CDR2 is FYNNEI.

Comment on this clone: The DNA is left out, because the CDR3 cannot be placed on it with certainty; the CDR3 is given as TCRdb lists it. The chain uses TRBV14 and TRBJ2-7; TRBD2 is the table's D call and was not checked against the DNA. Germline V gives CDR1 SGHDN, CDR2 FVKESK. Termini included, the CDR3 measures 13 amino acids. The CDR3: CASSQVASGSPYF.

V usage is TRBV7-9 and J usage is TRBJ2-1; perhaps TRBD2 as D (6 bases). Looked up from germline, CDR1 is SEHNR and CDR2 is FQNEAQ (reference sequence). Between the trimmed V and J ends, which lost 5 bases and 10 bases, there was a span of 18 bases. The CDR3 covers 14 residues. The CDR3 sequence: CASSLPGLLAEQFF. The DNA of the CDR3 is TGTGCCAGCAGCCTACCGGGACTGTTAGCCGAGCAGTTCTTC.

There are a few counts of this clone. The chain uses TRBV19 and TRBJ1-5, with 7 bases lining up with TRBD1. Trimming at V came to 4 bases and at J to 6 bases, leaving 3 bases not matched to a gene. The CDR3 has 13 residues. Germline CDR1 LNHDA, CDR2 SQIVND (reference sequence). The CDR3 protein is CASSRGGTQPQHF. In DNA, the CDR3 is TGTGCCAGTAGTAGAGGGGGCACTCAGCCCCAGCATTTT.